Sequencing of this T cell receptor beta chain was carried out in a study of cytomegalovirus exposure and HLA in healthy donors. Germline lookup yields CDR1 LNHDA and CDR2 SQIVND (reference sequence). Trimming took off 2 bases at V and 7 bases at J, with 6 bases between the two ends. The CDR3 totals 11 residues. It was with 60 Vbeta and 13 Jbeta primers that the PCR ran. Assay: immunoSEQ multiplex PCR; the TCRdb copy retains only in-frame clones and omits some. In the table there are 210,000 or so clones, 70% to 80% of which are singletons. This receptor was identified in a man between 35 and 55 years old in good health and CMV-seronegative. The sample taken for sequencing was PBMCs. V and J are TRBV19 and TRBJ2-7; D gene unclear. The CDR3 nucleotides are TGTGCCAGTAGTATACGGTCGGAGCAGTACTTC. Encoded protein: CASSIRSEQYF.